This T cell receptor (beta chain) emerged from a study of T-cell memory formation after mild COVID-19. Study observations and caveats: From day 15 to 85, contracting clones were balanced between CD4 and CD8, whereas later expanders leaned toward CD4+. Shrinking CD4+ clones resided mostly in CM and EM, and CD8+ ones in EMRA.

Comments on this clonotype: Antigen unknown.

TCRdb re-analysed the 5' RACE reads in MiXCR, keeping a single row per CDR3 protein. This table has hundreds of thousands of distinct CDR3 sequences, approximately 15% appearing once. After removal of 7 bases from V and 5 bases from J, the junction contained 10 bases not matched to a gene. Germline V gene sequence: CDR1 MNHEY, CDR2 SVGAGI. This CDR3 is built from 15 residues. The sample was PBMCs or a T cell subset sorted from them (not recorded which). The TCR comes from a man between 18 and 35 years old who had mild COVID-19 (a few samples of this study predate the infection). Cell type and time point are not known. The chain uses TRBV6-5 and TRBJ2-1, with 8 positions matching TRBD2. The CDR3 DNA reads TGTGCCAGCACCCCGTTGGTGCGGGGGGACAATGAGCAGTTCTTC. This sequence encodes CASTPLVRGDNEQFF.